The rows below give T cell receptor beta chains drawn from one sample of a study of blood T cell repertoires in COVID-19. Clones were sequenced by immunoSEQ multiplex PCR, and TCRdb holds only the in-frame ones, with some missing. The data contain roughly 400,000 clones, approximately 90% of them seen just once; the ten biggest clones take up about 1.4%. Sequenced material: PBMCs or T cells enriched from blood (not recorded which). These TCRs come from a woman between 18 and 30 years old who had been exposed to COVID-19. The conserved cysteine and the conserved F or W are not part of the CDR3 here. The order of the fields is clone size, V gene, J gene, CDR3 protein. The listing skips clone size in some rows; elsewhere it reads once, few, many or a size class.

.,TRBV2,TRBJ2-1,ASSERQRENNEQF
.,TRBV12-3/TRBV12-4,TRBJ1-5,ASSPGQLMH
.,TRBV6-1,TRBJ2-4,ASSELLGGVNIQY
.,TRBV4-1,TRBJ2-3,ASSQEKRGAAKGVPDTQY
.,TRBV7-2,TRBJ1-5,ASSLADGGNQPQH
.,TRBV6-5,TRBJ2-7,ASSRDRPSYEQY
.,TRBV7-2,TRBJ2-5,ASSPFTGVETQY
many,TRBV7-9,TRBJ2-7,ASSLDRGEQY
.,TRBV5-1,TRBJ2-7,ASSLGGQGAEQY
.,TRBV5-1,TRBJ1-6,ASSLPGQGNSPLH
.,TRBV29-1,TRBJ1-1,SVEPSGSSEAF
.,TRBV28,TRBJ1-1,ASRDTGARTEAF
.,TRBV4-3,TRBJ2-2,ASSQDARANTGELF
.,TRBV28,TRBJ2-7,ASSLYYMKFGSYEQY
.,TRBV21-1,TRBJ2-2,ASSRVRDRDTGELF
.,TRBV18,TRBJ2-3,ASSPHGVKSGRTSDTQY
.,TRBV24-1,TRBJ1-5,ATSDFLLGAGDQPQH
few,TRBV9,TRBJ2-2,ASSSWDRGDSTGELF
.,TRBV4-1,TRBJ2-1,ASSQVIGSFRNEQF
.,TRBV30,TRBJ1-6,AWSGEQIYNSPLH
.,TRBV6-1,TRBJ1-5,ASSDNRASNQPQH
.,TRBV29-1,TRBJ1-2,SAARVQANYGYT
.,TRBV19,TRBJ1-5,ASSELQGHQPQH